What follows are 8 T cell receptor beta chains derived from one specimen sequenced in a study of T cells in Graves' hyperthyroidism and ophthalmopathy. Amplification yielded TCR beta CDR3 regions, with RNA transcripts as the source. TCR CDR3 underwent first-round RT-PCR with the HTBI primer set. Each CDR3 protein gets one entry after TCRdb re-called the multiplex PCR reads with MiXCR. This table has about 270,000 distinct CDR3 sequences, roughly 20% appearing once. The sequencing input was blood. These receptors originate from a man aged 30-40 years with Graves' ophthalmopathy.

This clonotype has only a few counts. Its ends do not fully match the called genes, so a read error is possible. V and J are TRBV7-7 and TRBJ2-1; TRBD1 matches at 9 bases. Germline V gives CDR1 SSHAT, CDR2 FNYEAQ (reference sequence). This CDR3 contains 14 residues. The CDR3 spells CASSARTGANEQFF. The CDR3 DNA is TGTGCTAGCAGCGCGCGGACAGGGGCCAATGAGCAGTTCTTC.

There are a few counts of this clonotype. The chain has TRBV5-1 and TRBJ2-3; 15 positions match TRBD2. With 3 bases clipped from V and 3 bases from J, the junction kept 5 bases outside the gene matches. The CDR3 has 17 residues. The germline V gene encodes CDR1 SGHRS and CDR2 YFSETQ. The DNA for the CDR3 is TGCGCCAGCAGCTCAGGACTAGCGGGAGGGCCGACAGATACGCAGTATTTT. Amino acid sequence: CASSSGLAGGPTDTQYF.

In this sample, this clonotype turned up a few times. V gene TRBV5-4 combines with J gene TRBJ1-2; no firm D call. The CDR3 covers 15 residues. Trimming cost V 6 bases and J 2 bases, with 17 bases left between them. CDR1 is SGHNT and CDR2 is YYREEE in the germline V gene (reference sequence). CDR3 amino acids: CASNSLGRENYGYTF. In nucleotides, the CDR3 is TGTGCCAGCAACTCGCTCGGGCGGGAGAACTATGGCTACACCTTC. The full variable domain, completed using reference TRBV5-4 and TRBJ1-2, is ETGVTQSPTHLIKTRGQQVTLRCSSQSGHNTVSWYQQALGQGPQFIFQYYREEENGRGNFPPRFSGLQFPNYSSELNVNALELDDSALYLCASNSLGRENYGYTFGSGTRLTVV.

This clonotype was seen many times. J is TRBJ2-7 and V is TRBV9; TRBD1 agrees at 10 bases. The V gene end was trimmed by 1 base and the J gene end by 5 bases; junction bases not matched to a gene: 3. Germline CDR1 is SGDLS and CDR2 is YYNGEE. This CDR3 comprises 14 residues. The CDR3 DNA sequence: TGTGCCAGCAGCGTATGGGACAGGGGAGACGAGCAGTACTTC. Residues: CASSVWDRGDEQYF.

The genes are TRBV3-1 and TRBJ1-4; 9 bases map to TRBD1. Trimming took 4 bases from V and 8 from J; bases not matched to a gene: 8. Germline assignment: CDR1 LGHDT and CDR2 YNNKEL (reference sequence). CDR3 length: 15 amino acids. Written as DNA, the CDR3 is TGTGCCAGCAGCCTAATCCGGGACAGGGAGGAAAAACTGTTTTTT. Translating it yields CASSLIRDREEKLFF. The full variable domain, with the rest looked up from reference TRBV3-1 and TRBJ1-4, is DTAVSQTPKYLVTQMGNDKSIKCEQNLGHDTMYWYKQDSKKFLKIMFSYNNKELIINETVPNRFSPKSPDKAHLNLHINSLELGDSAVYFCASSLIRDREEKLFFGSGTQLSVL.

A few counts support this clonotype. The chain combines TRBV7-3 with TRBJ2-1; tentatively, D is TRBD2 (6 bases). CDR3 size: 16 residues. Trimming took 3 bases from V and 6 from J, leaving 18 bases between them. CDR1 SGHTA and CDR2 FQGTGA come from the germline V gene. CDR3 region: CASSLNFLGTFNEQFF. The CDR3 DNA is TGTGCCAGCAGCTTGAACTTTCTCGGGACTTTCAATGAGCAGTTCTTC.

CDR3 nucleotide sequence: TGTGCCACCAGTGACTCATACCTAGCGGGGGGGGGTAATGAGCAGTTCTTC. It translates to CATSDSYLAGGGNEQFF. J is TRBJ2-1 and V is TRBV24-1; 12 nucleotides align to TRBD2. Germline assignment: CDR1 KGHDR and CDR2 SFDVKD. The CDR3 has 17 amino acids. Trimming at V came to 4 bases and at J to 7 bases, leaving 10 bases not matched to a gene.

This clonotype was found a few times. The chain combines TRBV10-3 with TRBJ1-3; TRBD1 matches at 8 bases. J lost 2 bases, V lost 7 bases, and 7 bases had no gene match. CDR3 length equals 15 residues. Germline assignment: CDR1 ENHRY and CDR2 SYGVKD. The DNA for the CDR3 is TGTGCCATCAAGGGGCAGGGGGCGACTGGAAACACCATATATTTT. Amino acid sequence: CAIKGQGATGNTIYF.